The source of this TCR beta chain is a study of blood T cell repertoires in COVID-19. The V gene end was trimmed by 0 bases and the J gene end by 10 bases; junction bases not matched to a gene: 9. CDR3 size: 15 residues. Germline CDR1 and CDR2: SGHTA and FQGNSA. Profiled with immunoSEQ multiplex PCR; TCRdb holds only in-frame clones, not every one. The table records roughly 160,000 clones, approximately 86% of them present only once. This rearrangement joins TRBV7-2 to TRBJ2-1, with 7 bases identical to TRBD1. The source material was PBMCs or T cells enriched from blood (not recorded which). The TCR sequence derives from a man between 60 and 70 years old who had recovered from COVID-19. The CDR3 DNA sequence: TGTGCCAGCAGCTTAGCACAGGGGCGCGATATGGAGCAGTTCTTC. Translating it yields CASSLAQGRDMEQFF.